Below are 23 T cell receptor beta chains sequenced from a single sample in a study of regulatory T cells in long-lasting Graves disease. Time point: newly diagnosed GD, antithyroid drugs for less than 3 months. Researchers made the TCR library from RNA that was extracted from PBMCs. Arm-PCR of CDR3 regions with iRepertoire HTBI primers generated TCR beta libraries. TCRdb reprocessed the multiplex PCR reads via MiXCR and lists one record per CDR3 protein. Of about 540,000 distinct CDR3 sequences listed, roughly 14% are singletons. These data were also filed under a second study, of T cells in Graves' hyperthyroidism and ophthalmopathy.

The sample in question was peripheral blood mononuclear cells (PBMCs), obtained at new diagnosis, from a patient treated with antithyroid drugs. These receptors were collected from a man aged 30 to 39 with Graves disease.

The table lists this clonotype with a few counts. The V and J genes are TRBV27 and TRBJ2-2; no definite D call. Looked up from germline, CDR1 is MNHEY and CDR2 is SMNVEV (reference sequence). The V gene lost 3 bases and the J gene lost 6 bases, with 8 bases spanning the gap. This CDR3 has 13 amino acids. CDR3 nucleotides: TGTGCCAGCAGTTTGGCGTGGGCCGGGGAGCTGTTTTTT. It translates to CASSLAWAGELFF.

In this sample, this clonotype turned up many times. The chain recombines TRBV12-3 or TRBV12-4 with TRBJ2-2; D not certain. The CDR3 totals 13 residues. V lost 7 bases, J lost 4 bases, and 10 bases lay in between. The CDR3 coding sequence is TGTGCCAGCAATTACCGACGCACCGGGGAGCTGTTTTTT. It specifies CASNYRRTGELFF.

This clonotype has ten or more counts. V gene TRBV5-1 combines with J gene TRBJ2-1; TRBD2 aligns across 9 bases. The CDR3 consists of 15 residues. V lost 8 bases, J lost 2 bases, and 8 bases stayed unmatched. The V gene's germline CDR1 is SGHRS and CDR2 YFSETQ. The CDR3 nucleotides are TGCGCCAGGCCCGGGAGACTAGCGGCCTACAATGAGCAGTTCTTC. Amino acid sequence: CARPGRLAAYNEQFF.

This clonotype has ten or more counts. The chain combines TRBV19 with TRBJ1-5; D is unclear. Trimming removed 1 base from V and 0 bases from J, with 7 bases in between. Germline assignment: CDR1 LNHDA and CDR2 SQIVND (reference sequence). The CDR3 loop spans 15 amino acids. The CDR3 spells CASSIGFHSNQPQHF. The CDR3 nucleotides are TGTGCCAGTAGTATAGGGTTCCATAGCAATCAGCCCCAGCATTTT. Full variable domain (remainder filled in from reference TRBV19 and TRBJ1-5): DGGITQSPKYLFRKEGQNVTLSCEQNLNHDAMYWYRQDPGQGLRLIYYSQIVNDFQKGDIAEGYSVSREKKESFPLTVTSAQKNPTAFYLCASSIGFHSNQPQHFGDGTRLSIL.

This clonotype was seen at least ten times. This chain connects TRBV11-3 to TRBJ2-1; a weak D match, TRBD2 (6 bases). The CDR3 has 13 residues. V was shortened by 5 bases and J by 13 bases, with 18 bases between the two germline ends. From germline, CDR1 is SGHNT and CDR2 YENEEA. The CDR3, as DNA: TGTGCCAGCAGCCTACTAGCTCCTCACCCTCAGTTCTTC. Protein: CASSLLAPHPQFF.

This clonotype was picked up many times. This CDR3 reads CASLGGGAKNIQYF. The CDR3 bases are TGTGCCAGCCTGGGAGGGGGAGCCAAAAACATTCAGTACTTC. The chain couples TRBV28 to TRBJ2-4, with D perhaps TRBD2 (7 bases). There are 14 residues in the CDR3. The germline V gene has CDR1 MDHEN and CDR2 SYDVKM. V was clipped by 8 bases and J by 0 bases, with 11 bases between them.

This clonotype has a count of ten or more. This chain uses TRBV13 with TRBJ2-2, with 10 bases fitting TRBD2. Germline-derived CDR1 and CDR2 are PRHDT and FYEKMQ (reference sequence). The J segment lost 6 bases and the V segment lost 8 bases, leaving 3 bases of the junction unmatched. The CDR3 consists of 13 residues. CDR3 bases: TGTGCCAGCCGGACTAGCGGTTCCGGGGAGCTGTTTTTT. This translates into CASRTSGSGELFF.

In its sample, this clonotype was seen many times. The chain carries TRBV27 and TRBJ1-1; no clear D. V was shortened by 4 bases and J by 2 bases, with 8 bases between the two germline ends. The CDR3 extends over 13 amino acids. In germline, CDR1 is MNHEY, CDR2 SMNVEV (reference sequence). Written as DNA, the CDR3 is TGTGCCAGCAGTTATGGATCTAACACTGAAGCTTTCTTT. Amino acids: CASSYGSNTEAFF.

This clonotype occurred many times. The chain uses TRBV10-3 and TRBJ1-2; D is possibly TRBD1 (6 bases). The CDR3 covers 16 residues. V was shortened by 3 bases and J by 4 bases, with 18 bases between the two germline ends. Germline CDR1 ENHRY, CDR2 SYGVKD. Here the CDR3 DNA reads TGTGCCATCAGTGACGTTTCAGGGGCCCAGGGCTATGGCTACACCTTC. Its protein product is CAISDVSGAQGYGYTF.

In DNA form, the CDR3 reads TGTGCCACCAGTGATACTAGAGAGAGGGGGTCTGGGGCCAACGTCCTGACTTTC. Amino acids: CATSDTRERGSGANVLTF. The rearrangement links TRBV24-1 to TRBJ2-6; possible D gene TRBD1, 6 bases. The CDR3 runs to 18 residues. Germline V lookup: CDR1 KGHDR, CDR2 SFDVKD. The germline V and J ends were trimmed by 3 bases and 1 base, with 15 bases remaining between them.

This clonotype occurred many times. V gene TRBV6-5 combines with J gene TRBJ2-7, with 11 bases fitting TRBD2. This CDR3 is built from 16 residues. With 2 bases clipped from V and 2 bases from J, the junction kept 5 bases outside the gene matches. Germline CDR1 and CDR2: MNHEY and SVGAGI. The DNA of the CDR3 is TGTGCCAGCAGTTACGGACTAGCGGGCACAACCTACGAGCAGTACTTC. Translating it yields CASSYGLAGTTYEQYF.

This clonotype was recorded many times. The V call is TRBV29-1, the J call TRBJ2-2; TRBD2 matches 12 bases. This CDR3 comprises 18 residues. Per the germline V gene, CDR1 is SQVTM and CDR2 is ANQGSEA. CDR3 amino acids: CISCARRGLAGNTGELFF. The CDR3 DNA is TGCATCTCTTGCGCCAGGAGGGGACTAGCGGGCAACACCGGGGAGCTGTTTTTT.

This chain links TRBV12-3 or TRBV12-4 with TRBJ2-3; 8 bases fit TRBD2. The ends lost 2 bases at V and 2 bases at J; junction bases unmatched: 9. The CDR3 covers 17 residues. The CDR3 protein is CASSLWGSGVLTDTQYF. CDR3 sequence (DNA): TGTGCCAGCAGTTTATGGGGTAGCGGGGTCCTCACAGATACGCAGTATTTT.

This rearrangement joins TRBV3-1 to TRBJ2-7, with a weak D call TRBD2 (6 bases). Per the germline V gene, CDR1 is LGHDT and CDR2 is YNNKEL (reference sequence). The CDR3 length is 15 residues. Trimming took 4 bases from V and 6 from J, leaving 19 bases between them. The CDR3 nucleotides read TGTGCCAGCAGCCGAGCAGCGGGTGTCATGGGCGAGCAGTACTTC. This codes for CASSRAAGVMGEQYF.

The table lists this clonotype with a few counts. The CDR3 does not close with the conserved phenylalanine or tryptophan, likely indicating a read error. This chain uses TRBV14 with TRBJ2-4; tentative D call: TRBD2 (5 bases). V was pared by 1 base and J by 7 bases, with 14 bases between. The germline gives CDR1 SGHDN, CDR2 FVKESK. CDR3 size: 15 residues. In DNA, the CDR3 is TGTGCCAGCAGCCAAGGGACTGGAGGTTGGAACATTCAGTACCTC. Protein sequence: CASSQGTGGWNIQYL.

In its sample, this clonotype was seen a few times. V is TRBV5-1 and J is TRBJ2-4, with D perhaps matching TRBD2 (5 bases). In germline, CDR1 is SGHRS, CDR2 YFSETQ. The ends were cut back, 4 bases at V and 1 base at J, with 18 bases in the middle. The CDR3 is 17 amino acids. The DNA of the CDR3 is TGCGCCAGCAGCGCTTGGGGAGTGGGATTGGCCAAAAACATTCAGTACTTC. Protein: CASSAWGVGLAKNIQYF.

This clonotype appeared a few times. The CDR3 loop reads CASSFSGRMTDTQYF. CDR3 in DNA: TGCGCCAGCAGCTTTAGCGGGAGGATGACAGATACGCAGTATTTT. V usage is TRBV5-1 and J usage is TRBJ2-3; 10 bases map to TRBD2. V lost 2 bases to trimming and J lost 3 bases; unmatched junction nucleotides: 3. Germline V gives CDR1 SGHRS, CDR2 YFSETQ. This CDR3 spans 15 amino acids. The full variable domain, in which reference TRBV5-1 and TRBJ2-3 provide the parts outside the CDR3, is KAGVTQTPRYLIKTRGQQVTLSCSPISGHRSVSWYQQTPGQGLQFLFEYFSETQRNKGNFPGRFSGRQFSNSRSEMNVSTLELGDSALYLCASSFSGRMTDTQYFGPGTRLTVL.

Many counts were recorded for this clonotype. The CDR3 DNA follows: TGCGCCAGCAGTGAGACCCTAGCGGGAGTCGGGACCCAGTACTTC. This translates into CASSETLAGVGTQYF. The chain carries TRBV10-2 and TRBJ2-5; 10 bases are a match to TRBD2. This CDR3 is built from 15 residues. Trimming cost V 2 bases and J 7 bases; bases outside gene matches: 7. Germline V gene lookup returns CDR1 WSHSY and CDR2 SAAADI.

This clonotype has just a few counts. The chain uses TRBV3-1 and TRBJ1-6; the D gene is possibly TRBD1 (5 bases). With 4 bases removed from V and 9 bases from J, the gap between germline ends came to 16 bases. Germline assignment: CDR1 LGHDT and CDR2 YNNKEL (reference sequence). The CDR3 is made up of 15 amino acids. CDR3 coding DNA: TGTGCCAGCAGCCGCCTAGGGGAAGGTGGTTCACCCCTCCACTTT. It specifies CASSRLGEGGSPLHF.

This clonotype showed up just a few times. V usage is TRBV5-1 and J usage is TRBJ1-1; a weak D match, TRBD1 (6 bases). Trimming shortened V by 4 bases and J by 5 bases, and 18 bases separated the two germline ends. Germline CDR1 and CDR2: SGHRS and YFSETQ. CDR3 size: 15 residues. CDR3 sequence (DNA): TGCGCCAGCAGCACCAGCAGGGGTTCGGGGACTGAAGCTTTCTTT. Translated, it gives CASSTSRGSGTEAFF. Based on the CDR3 plus reference TRBV5-1 and TRBJ1-1, the full variable domain is KAGVTQTPRYLIKTRGQQVTLSCSPISGHRSVSWYQQTPGQGLQFLFEYFSETQRNKGNFPGRFSGRQFSNSRSEMNVSTLELGDSALYLCASSTSRGSGTEAFFGQGTRLTVV.

This clonotype was seen more than once but under ten times. The chain joins TRBV6-1 to TRBJ1-5; D gene uncertain. In germline, CDR1 is MNHNS, CDR2 SASEGT. Trimming took 6 bases from V and 4 from J, leaving 19 bases between them. The CDR3 length is 16 residues. The CDR3 DNA sequence: TGTGCCAGCAGGGGTGGCGGAACTGGGTCTAATCAGCCCCAGCATTTT. Translation: CASRGGGTGSNQPQHF.

A note on this clonotype: With a much larger clone just one base away, this may be a read error. The V call is TRBV29-1, the J call TRBJ2-1; 9 positions match TRBD1. The CDR3 loop spans 13 amino acids. Germline V lookup: CDR1 SQVTM, CDR2 ANQGSEA. Trimming took 5 bases from V and 4 from J; bases not matched to a gene: 3. The DNA for the CDR3 is TGCAGCGTTACAGGGGGCAAGTACAATGAGCAGTTCTTC. Encoded protein: CSVTGGKYNEQFF.

This clonotype was seen many times. The rearrangement uses TRBV7-9 and TRBJ2-7, with D tentatively TRBD1 or TRBD2 (6 bases each). This CDR3 has 14 residues. V shed 5 bases and J shed 6 bases, with 17 bases lying between them. Germline V CDR1 and CDR2: SEHNR, FQNEAQ (reference sequence). CDR3 amino acids: CASSTPGARGEQYF. The CDR3 DNA reads TGTGCCAGCAGCACCCCGGGGGCACGGGGCGAGCAGTACTTC.